The 8 T cell receptor beta chains in this list originate from one sample, sequenced in a study of T cell repertoires in cytomegalovirus infection. These TCRs are of unknown antigen specificity. MiXCR, run by TCRdb on the reads, gives a single entry per CDR3 protein. The sample consists of some 940,000 distinct CDR3 sequences, 30% to 40% of them appearing once. Source: cultured CD8+ T cells from PBMCs, taken from culture after CMV antigen stimulation. The receptor set was obtained from a human donor in good health (CMV status not recorded). Some clones in this sample may be carry-over from other donors' samples.

The rearrangement uses TRBV7-9 and TRBJ2-7; D tentatively reads TRBD1 or TRBD2 (6 bases each). Germline V CDR1 and CDR2: SEHNR, FQNEAQ (reference sequence). The CDR3 sequence is 17 residues long. V lost 3 bases to trimming and J lost 2 bases, with 20 bases between them. The DNA for the CDR3 is TGTGCCAGCAGCTTCCACCGCGTTGGGCGGGACACCTACGAGCAGTACTTC. Translated, it gives CASSFHRVGRDTYEQYF. The complete variable domain, with remaining parts taken from reference TRBV7-9 and TRBJ2-7, reads DTGVSQNPRHKITKRGQNVTFRCDPISEHNRLYWYRQTLGQGPEFLTYFQNEAQLEKSRLLSDRFSAERPKGSFSTLEIQRTEQGDSAMYLCASSFHRVGRDTYEQYFGPGTRLTVT.

The V and J genes are TRBV10-2 and TRBJ1-1; tentatively, D is TRBD1 (5 bases). This CDR3 region has 16 residues. Trimming stripped 6 bases from V and 2 bases from J, with 19 bases between. Germline assignment: CDR1 WSHSY and CDR2 SAAADI. The CDR3 nucleotides are TGCGCCAGCAGGGGGACGTTCCAGGGCAGAAACACTGAAGCTTTCTTT. Protein product: CASRGTFQGRNTEAFF.

V usage is TRBV19 and J usage is TRBJ1-2; D is perhaps TRBD1 (5 bases). Trimming removed 3 bases from V and 2 bases from J, with 13 bases in between. This CDR3 contains 15 residues. Germline V gives CDR1 LNHDA, CDR2 SQIVND (reference sequence). Here the CDR3 DNA reads TGTGCCAGTAGTATCTCGACAGCACCAAACTATGGCTACACCTTC. Protein product: CASSISTAPNYGYTF.

The chain uses TRBV7-9 and TRBJ2-1, with 8 nucleotides matching TRBD1. V shed 2 bases, J shed 5 bases, and the junction held 17 bases outside the gene matches. CDR1 and CDR2 from the germline V gene are SEHNR and FQNEAQ (reference sequence). The CDR3 runs 19 residues. CDR3 sequence (DNA): TGTGCCAGCAGCTTACCTCGACAGGGGAGACGGGGTAACGACAATGAGCAGTTCTTC. Translating it yields CASSLPRQGRRGNDNEQFF.

This clonotype has a count of ten or more. The J gene is TRBJ2-7, the V gene TRBV2, with D perhaps being TRBD1 or TRBD2 (5 bases each). Between the trimmed V and J ends, which lost 6 bases and 0 bases, there was a span of 15 bases. From germline, CDR1 is SNHLY and CDR2 FYNNEI. This CDR3 has 15 residues. The CDR3 loop reads CASSSGPLSSYEQYF. Written as DNA, the CDR3 is TGTGCCAGCAGCTCGGGACCATTGAGCTCCTACGAGCAGTACTTC.

In this sample, this clonotype turned up a few times. V is TRBV6-1 and J is TRBJ2-7; no firm D call. CDR3 length: 14 amino acids. The germline V gene has CDR1 MNHNS and CDR2 SASEGT. Trimming pared 2 bases from V and 0 bases from J, leaving 8 bases between. CDR3 DNA sequence: TGTGCCAGCAGTGAACTCACAATCTCCTACGAGCAGTACTTC. Translating it yields CASSELTISYEQYF.

The table lists this clonotype with a few counts. The CDR3: CASSPRTGTREQYF. CDR3 nucleotide sequence: TGTGCCAGCTCACCTAGGACCGGGACCCGCGAGCAGTACTTC. This chain joins TRBV18 and TRBJ2-7; D tentatively reads TRBD1 or TRBD2 (5 bases each). Germline V lookup: CDR1 KGHSH, CDR2 LQKENI. Trimming shortened V by 3 bases and J by 6 bases, and 15 bases separated the two germline ends. CDR3 length equals 14 residues.

The CDR3 here is CASSLDPLKGPTF. CDR3 nucleotide sequence: TGTGCCAGCAGCTTAGACCCTCTTAAGGGTCCTACCTTC. The gene calls are TRBV7-9 and TRBJ1-2; D is undetermined. The CDR3 length is 13 residues. From germline, CDR1 is SEHNR and CDR2 FQNEAQ (reference sequence). Trimming took off 1 base at V and 14 bases at J, with 17 bases between the two ends.